One sample yielded the 23 T cell receptor beta chains listed below, sequenced in a study of cytomegalovirus exposure and HLA in healthy donors. The study ran its PCR with 60 Vbeta and 13 Jbeta primers. The protocol was immunoSEQ multiplex PCR, while the TCRdb copy is restricted to in-frame clones and leaves out a portion. Its table lists 100,000 to 150,000 clones. Sequenced material: PBMCs. The receptors here all came from a woman in her 40s in good health and CMV-seronegative.

The chain links TRBV19 to TRBJ1-6; 10 nucleotides align to TRBD1. With V trimmed by 10 bases and J by 8 bases, 8 bases remained unmatched. The germline gives CDR1 LNHDA, CDR2 SQIVND (reference sequence). The CDR3 has 14 residues. The CDR3 sequence: CATQTGGADSPLHF. CDR3 sequence (DNA): TGTGCCACACAGACAGGGGGCGCGGATTCACCCCTCCACTTT.

V is TRBV9 and J is TRBJ1-4; D is ambiguous. CDR1 SGDLS and CDR2 YYNGEE come from the germline V gene. CDR3 length: 14 amino acids. V lost 4 bases and J 2 bases, leaving 9 bases between the germline ends. CDR3 residues: CASSPTPTNEKLFF. CDR3 DNA: TGTGCCAGCAGCCCTACCCCCACTAATGAAAAACTGTTTTTT. Together with reference TRBV9 and TRBJ1-4, the CDR3 gives the full variable domain: DSGVTQTPKHLITATGQRVTLRCSPRSGDLSVYWYQQSLDQGLQFLIQYYNGEERAKGNILERFSAQQFPDLHSELNLSSLELGDSALYFCASSPTPTNEKLFFGSGTQLSVL.

The V call is TRBV4-2, the J call TRBJ2-7, with a tentative D call TRBD2 (5 bases). The germline V gene encodes CDR1 LGHNA and CDR2 YNFKEQ. This CDR3 has 12 residues. V lost 1 base and J 4 bases, leaving 5 bases between the germline ends. The CDR3 spells CASSQGTYEQYV. The CDR3 coding sequence is TGTGCCAGCAGCCAAGGGACTTACGAGCAGTACGTC.

The V gene is TRBV27, the J gene TRBJ1-5; 10 bases match TRBD1. CDR1 MNHEY and CDR2 SMNVEV come from the germline V gene (reference sequence). CDR3 length equals 18 residues. With 5 bases clipped from V and 1 base from J, the junction kept 11 bases outside the gene matches. CDR3 DNA sequence: TGTGCCAGCAGTCCGGGACAGGGGATAAGAGTGAGCAATCAGCCCCAGCATTTT. It yields the protein CASSPGQGIRVSNQPQHF.

The chain has TRBV11-2 and TRBJ1-6, with D possibly TRBD1 on 6 matching bases. Germline V gene data show CDR1 as SGHAT and CDR2 as FQNNGV. The V end lost 5 bases, the J end lost 9 bases, and 17 bases lay between the germline ends. The CDR3 runs 15 residues. The chain's CDR3 is CASSRPPGVGSPLHF. The CDR3 DNA sequence: TGTGCCAGCAGCCGACCTCCAGGGGTAGGTTCACCCCTCCACTTT.

V usage is TRBV4-3 and J usage is TRBJ1-6; perhaps TRBD1 as D (5 bases). V lost 0 bases to trimming and J lost 8 bases, with 17 bases between them. This CDR3 is 17 amino acids long. Germline V gene sequence: CDR1 LGHNA, CDR2 YSLEER. This chain's CDR3 is CASSQDRVRVSDSPLHF. DNA of the CDR3: TGCGCCAGCAGCCAAGACAGGGTTAGAGTGTCGGATTCACCCCTCCACTTT.

This sequence joins TRBV18 and TRBJ2-2; possible D gene TRBD1, 5 bases. V lost 3 bases, J lost 6 bases, and 14 bases lay in between. Germline assignment: CDR1 KGHSH and CDR2 LQKENI. CDR3 length: 15 residues. The CDR3 reads CASSPPLGQAGELFF. Written as DNA, the CDR3 is TGTGCCAGCTCACCGCCCCTGGGGCAGGCCGGGGAGCTGTTTTTT.

The chain is built from TRBV28 and TRBJ2-7, with 7 bases identical to TRBD1. V was clipped by 5 bases and J by 6 bases; unmatched bases: 7. The CDR3 has 13 amino acids. Germline values: CDR1 MDHEN, CDR2 SYDVKM. CDR3 residues: CASSPLNRGEQYF. The CDR3 coding sequence is TGTGCCAGCAGTCCCCTTAACAGGGGCGAGCAGTACTTC. Looking up the rest from reference TRBV28 and TRBJ2-7 gives the full variable domain: DVKVTQSSRYLVKRTGEKVFLECVQDMDHENMFWYRQDPGLGLRLIYFSYDVKMKEKGDIPEGYSVSREKKERFSLILESASTNQTSMYLCASSPLNRGEQYFGPGTRLTVT.

The V call is TRBV6-5, the J call TRBJ1-5; 8 bases align to TRBD1. Germline V gene data show CDR1 as MNHEY and CDR2 as SVGAGI. The CDR3 length is 15 residues. Germline trimming cut 6 bases from V and 2 bases from J; bases unmatched to any gene: 6. CDR3: CASSPDRVRNQPQHF. The CDR3, as DNA: TGTGCCAGCAGCCCGGACAGGGTTCGCAATCAGCCCCAGCATTTT.

The V call is TRBV29-1, the J call TRBJ2-7; possibly TRBD1 for D (6 bases). Germline V gene sequence: CDR1 SQVTM, CDR2 ANQGSEA. Trimming shortened V by 7 bases and J by 4 bases, and 8 bases separated the two germline ends. This CDR3 is 10 amino acids long. CDR3 loop: CSAGTYEQYF. CDR3 bases: TGCAGCGCTGGGACATACGAGCAGTACTTC.

This sequence joins TRBV7-9 and TRBJ1-5; D possibly corresponds to TRBD1 (6 bases). This CDR3 is 16 amino acids long. Trimming removed 7 bases from V and 0 bases from J, with 16 bases in between. Germline lookup yields CDR1 SEHNR and CDR2 FQNEAQ (reference sequence). The DNA of the CDR3 is TGTGCCAGCACCCCCGGGGGGCGGAATAGCAATCAGCCCCAGCATTTT. Protein: CASTPGGRNSNQPQHF.

V gene TRBV2 combines with J gene TRBJ1-6; D unresolved. V gave up 7 bases and J gave up 9 bases, with 19 bases separating them. CDR1 is SNHLY and CDR2 is FYNNEI in the germline V gene. The CDR3 runs to 15 residues. This CDR3 is CASTLGRRLASPLHF. The CDR3 DNA is TGTGCCAGCACCTTAGGCCGGAGGCTTGCTTCACCCCTCCACTTT.

V gene TRBV7-2 combines with J gene TRBJ2-5; the match to TRBD1 covers 7 bases. The V segment lost 5 bases and the J segment 4 bases; nucleotides outside the gene matches: 10. The CDR3 totals 15 residues. Germline CDR1 SGHTA, CDR2 FQGNSA. The CDR3: CASSVGYRGIETQYF. CDR3 DNA sequence: TGTGCCAGCAGCGTTGGGTACAGGGGCATAGAGACCCAGTACTTC.

The chain uses TRBV4-2 and TRBJ2-5; 9 bases are a match to TRBD2. The CDR3 length is 14 residues. V shed 4 bases and J 0 bases; nucleotides not matched to a gene: 0. CDR1 and CDR2 from the germline V gene are LGHNA and YNFKEQ. The CDR3 protein is CASSRLADQETQYF. The CDR3, as DNA: TGTGCCAGCAGCCGACTAGCGGACCAAGAGACCCAGTACTTC.

The chain uses TRBV6-5 and TRBJ1-1, with D possibly TRBD1 on 6 matching bases. The CDR3 extends over 13 amino acids. V was cut by 2 bases and J by 10 bases, with 14 bases left in between. Germline CDR1 and CDR2: MNHEY and SVGAGI. In DNA form, the CDR3 reads TGTGCCAGCAGTTACCGGGACAAGGATGGAGCTTTCTTT. Translation: CASSYRDKDGAFF.

The chain couples TRBV28 to TRBJ2-5; 8 bases are a match to TRBD2. Germline values: CDR1 MDHEN, CDR2 SYDVKM. This CDR3 spans 14 amino acids. V was pared by 6 bases and J by 4 bases, with 7 bases of the junction left unmatched. CDR3: CASRNGGAPETQYF. DNA of the CDR3: TGTGCCAGCAGAAACGGGGGGGCGCCAGAGACCCAGTACTTC.

The chain carries TRBV9 and TRBJ1-4; 7 positions agree with TRBD1. Germline trimming cut 0 bases from V and 1 base from J; bases unmatched to any gene: 3. Germline V gives CDR1 SGDLS, CDR2 YYNGEE. The CDR3 runs to 16 residues. CDR3 sequence (DNA): TGTGCCAGCAGCGTAGAAGGGGGCGGAACTAATGAAAAACTGTTTTTT. This encodes CASSVEGGGTNEKLFF. The variable domain in full, completed from reference TRBV9 and TRBJ1-4, reads DSGVTQTPKHLITATGQRVTLRCSPRSGDLSVYWYQQSLDQGLQFLIQYYNGEERAKGNILERFSAQQFPDLHSELNLSSLELGDSALYFCASSVEGGGTNEKLFFGSGTQLSVL.

The chain uses TRBV5-4 and TRBJ2-1, with TRBD2 identical over 14 bases. Per germline, CDR1 SGHNT and CDR2 YYREEE (reference sequence). Trimming cost V 7 bases and J 4 bases; bases outside gene matches: 13. CDR3 length equals 18 residues. The CDR3 bases are TGTGCCAGCCGCGGCGGTGGACTAGCGGGGGGAAGTTACAATGAGCAGTTCTTC. This translates into CASRGGGLAGGSYNEQFF.

The rearrangement uses TRBV7-9 and TRBJ1-3; a weak D match, TRBD1 (5 bases). V was pared by 5 bases and J by 0 bases, with 11 bases between. The CDR3 extends over 15 amino acids. Germline V CDR1 and CDR2: SEHNR, FQNEAQ (reference sequence). For the CDR3, the DNA is TGTGCCAGCAGCCTAGGGGAGGCCTCTGGAAACACCATATATTTT. Protein: CASSLGEASGNTIYF.

The chain is built from TRBV7-9 and TRBJ2-5, with TRBD1 as a possible D gene (6 bases). V lost 4 bases to trimming and J lost 1 base, with 10 bases between them. CDR1 and CDR2 (germline): SEHNR, FQNEAQ (reference sequence). This CDR3 spans 14 amino acids. The CDR3 sequence: CASSYRQAQETQYF. CDR3 bases: TGTGCCAGCAGCTACCGACAGGCCCAAGAGACCCAGTACTTC.

The CDR3 spells CATRSGGAGDTQYF. The CDR3 DNA is TGTGCCACCCGTAGCGGGGGGGCGGGAGATACGCAGTATTTT. The chain recombines TRBV19 with TRBJ2-3, with TRBD2 identical over 11 bases. From germline, CDR1 is LNHDA and CDR2 SQIVND (reference sequence). This CDR3 spans 14 amino acids. With 10 bases clipped from V and 5 bases from J, the junction kept 8 bases outside the gene matches.

The V and J genes are TRBV5-6 and TRBJ2-5; D is uncertain. The CDR3 has 13 amino acids. The germline gives CDR1 SGHDT, CDR2 YYEEEE. Between the trimmed V and J ends, which lost 3 bases and 0 bases, there was a span of 6 bases. In DNA form, the CDR3 reads TGTGCCAGCAGCTCCCAAAACCAAGAGACCCAGTACTTC. Residues: CASSSQNQETQYF. Full variable domain (remainder filled in from reference TRBV5-6 and TRBJ2-5): DAGVTQSPTHLIKTRGQQVTLRCSPKSGHDTVSWYQQALGQGPQFIFQYYEEEERQRGNFPDRFSGHQFPNYSSELNVNALLLGDSALYLCASSSQNQETQYFGPGTRLLVL.

The V and J genes are TRBV5-1 and TRBJ2-3; the D gene is possibly TRBD2 (7 bases). The CDR3 is 17 residues long. V was shortened by 1 base and J by 1 base, with 16 bases between the two germline ends. Germline-derived CDR1 and CDR2 are SGHRS and YFSETQ. The CDR3 spells CASSLLTGGGGTDTQYF. DNA of the CDR3: TGCGCCAGCAGCTTGCTGACGGGGGGCGGGGGCACAGATACGCAGTATTTT. The entire variable domain, with the rest obtained from reference TRBV5-1 and TRBJ2-3, is as follows: KAGVTQTPRYLIKTRGQQVTLSCSPISGHRSVSWYQQTPGQGLQFLFEYFSETQRNKGNFPGRFSGRQFSNSRSEMNVSTLELGDSALYLCASSLLTGGGGTDTQYFGPGTRLTVL.